The 9 T cell receptor beta chains reported below all come from one sample, sequenced in a study of siplizumab effects on memory and regulatory T cells. No antigens are known for them. Using immunoSEQ multiplex PCR, the repertoire was profiled, and TCRdb retains in-frame clones only, with some absent. This sample yields 10,000 or so clones, of which roughly 46% are seen a single time; less than 25% belongs to the top ten. Cells of the mixed lymphocyte reaction were cocultured at 37 degrees C for around six days. Input material: CFSE-low (dividing) CD4+ T cells sorted from an allogeneic mixed lymphocyte reaction. The receptor set was obtained from a human donor in good health; the cells came from an allogeneic mixed lymphocyte reaction.

This clone is deemed medium-sized. The J gene is TRBJ1-5, the V gene TRBV30, with D perhaps matching TRBD1 (6 bases). V lost 2 bases and J lost 9, with 17 bases in between. Germline V lookup: CDR1 GTSNPN, CDR2 SVGIG (reference sequence). CDR3 length: 14 residues. The chain's CDR3 is CAWSSRQAGGPQHF. Here the CDR3 DNA reads TGTGCCTGGAGTTCCCGACAGGCCGGGGGGCCCCAGCATTTT.

There are a few counts of this clone. The V and J genes are TRBV5-4 and TRBJ2-7; D tentatively reads TRBD1 or TRBD2 (5 bases each). The germline V and J ends were trimmed by 4 bases and 0 bases, with 11 bases remaining between them. The CDR3 is made up of 14 amino acids. Per the germline V gene, CDR1 is SGHNT and CDR2 is YYREEE (reference sequence). CDR3 residues: CASSLIGASYEQYF. CDR3 sequence (DNA): TGTGCCAGCAGCCTTATCGGGGCCTCCTACGAGCAGTACTTC.

The V and J genes are TRBV23-1 and TRBJ1-5; D is undetermined. TRBV23-1 is assigned to the ORF class and has an uncertain function. Trimming took 4 bases from V and 6 from J, leaving 10 bases between them. There are 13 residues in the CDR3. The CDR3 DNA is TGCGCCAGCAGTCGAGGAAGGTCTCAGCCCCAGCATTTT. Amino acid sequence: CASSRGRSQPQHF.

The V gene is TRBV28, the J gene TRBJ2-2; 12 positions agree with TRBD2. In germline, CDR1 is MDHEN, CDR2 SYDVKM. This CDR3 is built from 17 residues. With V trimmed by 2 bases and J by 3 bases, 4 bases remained unmatched. DNA for the CDR3: TGTGCCAGCAGTTTAGGTGGACTAGCGGGATACACCGGGGAGCTGTTTTTT. Its protein is CASSLGGLAGYTGELFF.

This chain uses TRBV19 with TRBJ2-7; 7 bases are a match to TRBD2. The V segment lost 3 bases and the J segment 2 bases; nucleotides outside the gene matches: 13. CDR1 is LNHDA and CDR2 is SQIVND in the germline V gene (reference sequence). The CDR3 covers 17 residues. CDR3 region: CASSIVGSGTYPYEQYF. The DNA for the CDR3 is TGTGCCAGTAGTATTGTAGGAAGCGGGACCTATCCCTACGAGCAGTACTTC.

The chain combines TRBV5-1 with TRBJ1-6; 8 bases fit TRBD1. The CDR3 has 14 amino acids. Germline-derived CDR1 and CDR2 are SGHRS and YFSETQ. Trimming took 0 bases from V and 7 from J; bases not matched to a gene: 0. The CDR3 DNA follows: TGCGCCAGCAGCTTGGGACAGGGGAATTCACCCCTCCACTTT. Residues: CASSLGQGNSPLHF.

This clone was counted a few times. The V call is TRBV19, the J call TRBJ2-3; D unresolved. The V end lost 10 bases, the J end lost 6 bases, and 11 bases lay between the germline ends. Germline lookup yields CDR1 LNHDA and CDR2 SQIVND (reference sequence). The CDR3 is 11 amino acids. In nucleotides, the CDR3 is TGTGCCACCGCTCAGTACGATACGCAGTATTTT. This encodes CATAQYDTQYF.

The chain carries TRBV19 and TRBJ2-1; TRBD2 aligns across 8 bases. The CDR3 is made up of 14 amino acids. CDR1 and CDR2 (germline): LNHDA, SQIVND (reference sequence). Trimming removed 7 bases from V and 10 bases from J; junction bases left unmatched: 12. The CDR3 loop is CASKSTGGPLEQFF. DNA for the CDR3: TGTGCCAGTAAGTCCACGGGAGGGCCGTTGGAGCAGTTCTTC. The full variable domain, completed using reference TRBV19 and TRBJ2-1, is DGGITQSPKYLFRKEGQNVTLSCEQNLNHDAMYWYRQDPGQGLRLIYYSQIVNDFQKGDIAEGYSVSREKKESFPLTVTSAQKNPTAFYLCASKSTGGPLEQFFGPGTRLTVL.

This chain uses TRBV6-1 with TRBJ1-5; D ambiguous. With 7 bases removed from V and 5 bases from J, the gap between germline ends came to 12 bases. The CDR3 is 13 residues long. Germline CDR1 is MNHNS and CDR2 is SASEGT. The DNA for the CDR3 is TGTGCCAGCATGGTCCGGGTAGATCAGCCCCAGCATTTT. Protein sequence: CASMVRVDQPQHF.